What follows are 12 T cell receptor beta chains derived from one specimen sequenced in a study of blood T cell repertoires in COVID-19. TCRdb keeps only in-frame clones here, not all; method: immunoSEQ multiplex PCR. The top ten clones hold approximately 5.4% of a sample with around 220,000 clones, 75% to 90% of them seen once. The sequencing sample was made of peripheral blood. These receptors came from a human donor in a cohort sampled during active COVID-19.

The chain carries TRBV9 and TRBJ1-2, with D possibly TRBD1 on 6 matching bases. Germline CDR1 SGDLS, CDR2 YYNGEE. The V gene lost 3 bases and the J gene lost 6 bases, with 15 bases spanning the gap. The length of the CDR3 is 14 residues. The DNA of the CDR3 is TGTGCCAGCAGCGCCTCCGGGACAAGGAATGGCTACACCTTC. Protein: CASSASGTRNGYTF.

The V call is TRBV14, the J call TRBJ2-7, with TRBD2 matching 7 bases. The CDR3 contains 15 residues. V lost 3 bases to trimming and J lost 1 base; unmatched junction nucleotides: 6. The germline gives CDR1 SGHDN, CDR2 FVKESK. The chain's CDR3 is CASSQVGGSSYEQYF. DNA for the CDR3: TGTGCCAGCAGCCAGGTTGGCGGGAGTTCCTACGAGCAGTACTTC.

The gene calls are TRBV19 and TRBJ1-5; D may be TRBD1 (6 bases). The CDR3 has 14 amino acids. Deletions cut 4 bases from V and 3 bases from J, with 10 bases between. Germline-derived CDR1 and CDR2 are LNHDA and SQIVND (reference sequence). The CDR3 spells CASSTTGPNQPQHF. CDR3 DNA: TGTGCCAGTAGTACTACAGGGCCCAATCAGCCCCAGCATTTT.

The rearrangement links TRBV9 to TRBJ2-2, with TRBD1 matching over 7 bases. Germline trimming cut 0 bases from V and 5 bases from J; bases unmatched to any gene: 4. The CDR3 is 15 amino acids. Germline values: CDR1 SGDLS, CDR2 YYNGEE. The CDR3 DNA reads as TGTGCCAGCAGCGTAGGAGGGGGCGGAACCGGGGAGCTGTTTTTT. This sequence encodes CASSVGGGGTGELFF.

The chain joins TRBV7-9 to TRBJ2-2; TRBD2 is a possible D gene (6 bases). The CDR3 is 14 residues long. V gave up 3 bases and J gave up 5 bases, with 10 bases separating them. Germline values: CDR1 SEHNR, CDR2 FQNEAQ (reference sequence). CDR3 sequence reads: CASSFSGGTGELFF. Written as DNA, the CDR3 is TGTGCCAGCAGCTTCTCCGGGGGTACCGGGGAGCTGTTTTTT.

The V gene is TRBV6-2 or TRBV6-3, the J gene TRBJ2-7, with 15 positions matching TRBD2. The CDR3 extends over 16 amino acids. Germline CDR1 reads MNHEY; CDR2 reads SVGEGT. With 4 bases clipped from V and 1 base from J, the junction kept 2 bases outside the gene matches. CDR3 sequence reads: CASSSGLAGGSYEQYF. The CDR3 DNA reads as TGTGCCAGCAGTTCCGGACTAGCGGGAGGGTCCTACGAGCAGTACTTC.

This chain connects TRBV11-1 to TRBJ2-1, with 12 bases that match TRBD2. CDR3 length equals 15 residues. Germline lookup yields CDR1 SGHAT and CDR2 FQDESV (reference sequence). After removal of 6 bases from V and 2 bases from J, the junction contained 2 bases not matched to a gene. The chain's CDR3 is CASSRTSGTYNEQFF. DNA for the CDR3: TGTGCCAGCAGTCGGACTAGCGGGACCTACAATGAGCAGTTCTTC.

The J gene is TRBJ1-3, the V gene TRBV9; possibly TRBD1 for D (6 bases). Trimming shortened V by 0 bases and J by 6 bases, and 13 bases separated the two germline ends. The CDR3 consists of 15 residues. Germline CDR1 is SGDLS and CDR2 is YYNGEE. The CDR3 reads CASSVAQGYENTIYF. In nucleotides, the CDR3 is TGTGCCAGCAGCGTAGCGCAGGGGTACGAAAACACCATATATTTT.

This chain connects TRBV11-2 to TRBJ2-7, with TRBD2 matching 7 bases. Losses at the gene ends were 3 bases for V and 2 bases for J; bases not matched to a gene: 10. Looked up from germline, CDR1 is SGHAT and CDR2 is FQNNGV. The CDR3 spans 16 residues. The CDR3: CASSFLAVGLTYEQYF. The CDR3 nucleotides are TGTGCCAGCAGCTTTCTAGCGGTTGGGCTTACCTACGAGCAGTACTTC.

V and J are TRBV5-1 and TRBJ1-5, with 8 bases lining up with TRBD1. The CDR3 extends over 18 amino acids. CDR1 is SGHRS and CDR2 is YFSETQ in the germline V gene. V lost 2 bases and J lost 1; bases outside the gene matches: 11. The CDR3 protein is CASSFRPTGVGSNQPQHF. As DNA, the CDR3 is TGCGCCAGCAGCTTCCGACCGACAGGGGTAGGGAGCAATCAGCCCCAGCATTTT.

The gene calls are TRBV6-6 and TRBJ2-1; the D gene is possibly TRBD1 (6 bases). Trimming stripped 5 bases from V and 9 bases from J, with 17 bases between. This CDR3 comprises 14 residues. From germline, CDR1 is MNHNY and CDR2 SVGAGI (reference sequence). The CDR3 DNA is TGTGCCAGCAGTAGAAGCGGACAGTGGGGTGAGCAGTTCTTC. Translation gives CASSRSGQWGEQFF.

The chain is built from TRBV2 and TRBJ1-4; D ambiguous. This CDR3 has 15 residues. From germline, CDR1 is SNHLY and CDR2 FYNNEI. Trimming removed 3 bases from V and 8 bases from J, with 16 bases in between. The CDR3 nucleotides read TGTGCCAGCAGTGAGGGTGGAAAGGGAGGAGAAAAACTGTTTTTT. As protein: CASSEGGKGGEKLFF. The whole variable domain, remainder taken from reference TRBV2 and TRBJ1-4, is EPEVTQTPSHQVTQMGQEVILRCVPISNHLYFYWYRQILGQKVEFLVSFYNNEISEKSEIFDDQFSVERPDGSNFTLKIRSTKLEDSAMYFCASSEGGKGGEKLFFGSGTQLSVL.